The T cell receptor (beta chain) under discussion was sequenced for a study of T cell responses to AZD1222 COVID-19 vaccine. With regard to this clone: Its target is unknown.

The V gene's germline CDR1 is SGHTA and CDR2 FQGNSA. The CDR3 sequence is 13 residues long. Trimming took off 2 bases at V and 5 bases at J, with 9 bases between the two ends. Study-level results: The sample set comprised mostly white British donors with more females, and clonal diversity was possibly underestimated. Per reports, nearly half of all spike-specific TCRs target regions that are unmutated in variants.

Clones were sequenced by immunoSEQ multiplex PCR, and TCRdb holds only the in-frame ones, with some missing. The sample includes 130,000 or so clones, about nine tenths of them seen just once. Sequenced here: peripheral blood, sampled on day 0 of AZD1222 vaccination. This clonotype was sampled from an adult in good health. The V and J genes are TRBV7-2 and TRBJ2-5, with D possibly TRBD2 on 6 matching bases. CDR3 residues: CASSLQEGETQYF. In DNA form, the CDR3 reads TGTGCCAGCAGCTTACAGGAGGGGGAGACCCAGTACTTC. The full variable domain, completed using reference TRBV7-2 and TRBJ2-5, is GAGVSQSPSNKVTEKGKDVELRCDPISGHTALYWYRQSLGQGLEFLIYFQGNSAPDKSGLPSDRFSAERTGGSVSTLTIQRTQQEDSAVYLCASSLQEGETQYFGPGTRLLVL.